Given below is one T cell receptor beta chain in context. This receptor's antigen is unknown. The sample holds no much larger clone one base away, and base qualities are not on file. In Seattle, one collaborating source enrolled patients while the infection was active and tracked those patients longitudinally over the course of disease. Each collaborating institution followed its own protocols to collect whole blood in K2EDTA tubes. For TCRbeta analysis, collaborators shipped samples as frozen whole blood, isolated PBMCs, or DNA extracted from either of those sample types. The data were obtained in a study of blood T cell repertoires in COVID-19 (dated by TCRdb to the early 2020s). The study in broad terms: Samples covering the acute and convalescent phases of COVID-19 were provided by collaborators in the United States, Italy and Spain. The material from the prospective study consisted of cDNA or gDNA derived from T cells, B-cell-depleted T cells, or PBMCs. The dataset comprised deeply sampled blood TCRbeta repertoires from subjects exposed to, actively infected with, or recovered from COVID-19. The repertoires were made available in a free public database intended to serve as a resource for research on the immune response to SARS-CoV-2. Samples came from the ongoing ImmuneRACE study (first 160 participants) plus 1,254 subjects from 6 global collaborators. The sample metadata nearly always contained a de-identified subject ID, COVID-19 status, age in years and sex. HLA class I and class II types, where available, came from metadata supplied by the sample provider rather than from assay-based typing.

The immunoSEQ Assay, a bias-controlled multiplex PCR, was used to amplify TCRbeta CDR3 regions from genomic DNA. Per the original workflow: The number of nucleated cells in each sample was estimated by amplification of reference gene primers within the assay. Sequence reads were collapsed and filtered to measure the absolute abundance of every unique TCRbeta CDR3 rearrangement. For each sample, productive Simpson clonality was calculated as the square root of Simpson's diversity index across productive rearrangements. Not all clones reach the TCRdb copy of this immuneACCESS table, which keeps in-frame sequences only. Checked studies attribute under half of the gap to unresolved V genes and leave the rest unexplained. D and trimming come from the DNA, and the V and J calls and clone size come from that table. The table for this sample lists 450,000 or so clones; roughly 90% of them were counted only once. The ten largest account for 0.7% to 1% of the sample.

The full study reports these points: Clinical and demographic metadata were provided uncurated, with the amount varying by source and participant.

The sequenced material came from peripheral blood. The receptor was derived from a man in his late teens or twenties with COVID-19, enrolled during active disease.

The CDR3: CAWSVRQGAPGYGYTF. The sequenced DNA: TGTGCCTGGAGTGTACGGCAGGGGGCCCCCGGGTATGGCTACACCTTC. The rearranged chain carries TRBV30 and TRBJ1-2; 8 bases in the middle match TRBD1. Per the germline V gene (reference sequence), GTSNPN is the CDR1 and SVGIG is the CDR2. Inclusive of the bounding cysteine and phenylalanine, the CDR3 is 16 residues long. Only the CDR3 part of the read is kept: 48 bases, read in frame from the first base. V has 0 bases trimmed and J has 5 bases trimmed; junction bases matching no gene number 11. The CDR3, completed at both ends by the reference TRBV30 and TRBJ1-2 genes, gives the full variable domain SQTIHQWPATLVQPVGSPLSLECTVEGTSNPNLYWYRQAAGRGLQLLFYSVGIGQISSEVPQNLSASRPQDRQFILSSKKLLLSDSGFYLCAWSVRQGAPGYGYTFGSGTRLTVV.